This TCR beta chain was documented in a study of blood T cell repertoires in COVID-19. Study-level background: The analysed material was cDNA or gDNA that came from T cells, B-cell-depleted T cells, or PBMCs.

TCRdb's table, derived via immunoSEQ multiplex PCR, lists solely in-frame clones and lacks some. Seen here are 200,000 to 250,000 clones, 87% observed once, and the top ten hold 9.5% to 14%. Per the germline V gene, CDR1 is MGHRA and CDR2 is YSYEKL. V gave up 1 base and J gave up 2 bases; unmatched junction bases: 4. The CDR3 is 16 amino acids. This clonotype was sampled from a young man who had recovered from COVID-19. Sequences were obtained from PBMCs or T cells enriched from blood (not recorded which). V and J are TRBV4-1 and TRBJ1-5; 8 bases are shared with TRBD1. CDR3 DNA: TGCGCCAGCAGCCAAGGGACAGGGATGCGCAATCAGCCCCAGCATTTT. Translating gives CASSQGTGMRNQPQHF.